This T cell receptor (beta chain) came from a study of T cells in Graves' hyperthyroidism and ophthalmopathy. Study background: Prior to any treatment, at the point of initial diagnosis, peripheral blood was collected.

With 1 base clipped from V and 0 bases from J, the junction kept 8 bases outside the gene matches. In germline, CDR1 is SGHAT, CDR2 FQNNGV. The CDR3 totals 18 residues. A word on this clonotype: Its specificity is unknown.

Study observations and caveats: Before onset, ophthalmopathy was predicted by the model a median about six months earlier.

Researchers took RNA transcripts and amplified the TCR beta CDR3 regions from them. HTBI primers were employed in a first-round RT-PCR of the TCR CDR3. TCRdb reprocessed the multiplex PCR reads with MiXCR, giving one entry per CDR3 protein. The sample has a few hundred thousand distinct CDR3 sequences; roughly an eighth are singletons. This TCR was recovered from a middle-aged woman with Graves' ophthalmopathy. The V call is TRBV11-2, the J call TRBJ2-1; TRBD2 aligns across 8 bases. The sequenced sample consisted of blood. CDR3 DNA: TGTGCCAGCAGCTTAGGTGGGGGAAGCGGGAGCTCCTACAATGAGCAGTTCTTC. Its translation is CASSLGGGSGSSYNEQFF.